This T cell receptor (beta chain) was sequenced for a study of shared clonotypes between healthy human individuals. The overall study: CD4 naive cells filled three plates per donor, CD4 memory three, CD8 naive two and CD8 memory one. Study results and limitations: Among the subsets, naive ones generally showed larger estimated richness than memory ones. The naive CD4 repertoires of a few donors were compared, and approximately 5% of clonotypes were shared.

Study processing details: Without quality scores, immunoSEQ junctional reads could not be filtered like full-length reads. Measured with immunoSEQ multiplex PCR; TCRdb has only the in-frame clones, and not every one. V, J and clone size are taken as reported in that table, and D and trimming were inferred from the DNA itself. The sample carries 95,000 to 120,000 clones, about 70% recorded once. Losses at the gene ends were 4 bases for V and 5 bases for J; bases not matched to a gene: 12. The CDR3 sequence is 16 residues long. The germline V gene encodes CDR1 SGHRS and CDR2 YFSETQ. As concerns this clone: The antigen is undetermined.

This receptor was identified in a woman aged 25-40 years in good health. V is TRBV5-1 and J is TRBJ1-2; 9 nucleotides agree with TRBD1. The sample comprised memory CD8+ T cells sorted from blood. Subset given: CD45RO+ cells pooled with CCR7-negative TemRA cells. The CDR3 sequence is CASSLGQGPTTYGYTF. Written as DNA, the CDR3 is TGCGCCAGCAGCCTAGGACAGGGGCCGACTACTTATGGCTACACCTTC.